Sequencing of this TCR beta chain was carried out in a study of blood T cells in healthy people across ages. Primers used in a second PCR of about 7 to 12 cycles were a sample-barcoded 5' primer and a J-beta primer mix. TCRdb re-called the 5' RACE reads with MiXCR, one entry per CDR3 protein. The sample holds some 900,000 distinct CDR3 sequences, 40% to 60% seen once. With 5 bases removed from V and 4 bases from J, the gap between germline ends came to 11 bases. CDR3 size: 12 residues. Per the germline V gene, CDR1 is SQVTM and CDR2 is ANQGSEA. This clonotype was sampled from a man aged 25 to 40 in good health. The sequenced sample consisted of blood. The chain carries TRBV29-1 and TRBJ2-5; maybe TRBD1 (5 bases). The CDR3 protein is CSVRQGRETQYF. The CDR3 DNA is TGCAGCGTTCGTCAGGGAAGAGAGACCCAGTACTTC.